The 27 T cell receptor beta chains below all came from one sample that was sequenced in a study of early stage breast cancer tumors. Libraries were prepared by immunoSEQ multiplex PCR; TCRdb keeps only in-frame clonotypes and omits some of them. The repertoire has about 9,600 clones, approximately 68% of them found once; the top ten carry over 6%. Input material: breast tumor tissue. The origin of the receptors is a person between 50 and 60 years old with breast cancer.

There are a few counts of this clone. The chain has TRBV29-1 and TRBJ2-7, with D hard to call. Trimming pared 6 bases from V and 1 base from J, leaving 10 bases between. There are 12 residues in the CDR3. CDR1 is SQVTM, CDR2 ANQGSEA, per germline. CDR3 DNA: TGCAGCGTCGTTGGGCCGTCCTACGAGCAGTACTTC. This sequence encodes CSVVGPSYEQYF.

V gene TRBV25-1 combines with J gene TRBJ1-1; TRBD1 agrees at 8 bases. The CDR3 totals 15 residues. Germline trimming cut 5 bases from V and 0 bases from J; bases unmatched to any gene: 5. Germline V lookup: CDR1 MGHDK, CDR2 SYGVNS. The CDR3 loop is CASSSRGLMNTEAFF. CDR3 in DNA: TGTGCCAGCAGTAGCAGGGGGCTGATGAACACTGAAGCTTTCTTT.

V gene TRBV4-1 combines with J gene TRBJ1-4; D is uncertain. Germline CDR1 MGHRA, CDR2 YSYEKL. Trimming stripped 4 bases from V and 4 bases from J, with 10 bases between. This CDR3 comprises 14 residues. The CDR3 DNA sequence: TGCGCCAGCAGCCCAACAGACATTAATGAAAAACTGTTTTTT. It specifies CASSPTDINEKLFF.

J is TRBJ2-3 and V is TRBV2; D may be TRBD1 or TRBD2 (5 bases each). Germline CDR1 reads SNHLY; CDR2 reads FYNNEI. CDR3 length: 12 residues. Trimming pared 10 bases from V and 3 bases from J, leaving 11 bases between. CDR3 loop: CATWDGTDTQYF. CDR3 bases: TGTGCCACCTGGGACGGGACAGATACGCAGTATTTT.

The chain carries TRBV4-2 and TRBJ2-7; D perhaps matches TRBD1 (6 bases). V was trimmed by 1 base and J by 5 bases, leaving 12 bases between them. The CDR3 length is 14 residues. In germline, CDR1 is LGHNA, CDR2 YNFKEQ. CDR3 sequence (DNA): TGTGCCAGCAGCCAAGGGGGTACAGGGAACGAGCAGTACTTC. The encoded protein is CASSQGGTGNEQYF.

The J gene is TRBJ2-2, the V gene TRBV7-9; no definite D call. Trimming took 3 bases from V and 7 from J, leaving 6 bases between them. This CDR3 spans 12 amino acids. Germline loops: CDR1 SEHNR, CDR2 FQNEAQ (reference sequence). CDR3 bases: TGTGCCAGCAGCTTTTCCGGCGGGGAGCTGTTTTTT. Amino acids: CASSFSGGELFF. Filled out from reference TRBV7-9 and TRBJ2-2, the complete variable domain reads DTGVSQNPRHKITKRGQNVTFRCDPISEHNRLYWYRQTLGQGPEFLTYFQNEAQLEKSRLLSDRFSAERPKGSFSTLEIQRTEQGDSAMYLCASSFSGGELFFGEGSRLTVL.

This clone was seen once. This sequence joins TRBV28 and TRBJ1-1; TRBD1 matches at 7 bases. The V gene's germline CDR1 is MDHEN and CDR2 SYDVKM. With 4 bases clipped from V and 11 bases from J, the junction kept 13 bases outside the gene matches. The CDR3 totals 14 residues. DNA for the CDR3: TGTGCCAGCAGTTACCCGGACAGGTTCGTTAGGGCTTTCTTT. Protein: CASSYPDRFVRAFF.

In regard to this clone: The conserved phenylalanine or tryptophan is not found at the CDR3 terminus, so this likely reflects a read error. The J gene is TRBJ1-4, the V gene TRBV4-1; D remains unclear. The CDR3 length is 13 residues. The V end lost 4 bases, the J end lost 8 bases, and 11 bases lay between the germline ends. Germline V gives CDR1 MGHRA, CDR2 YSYEKL. CDR3 sequence: CASSPPGEEKLFC. The DNA of the CDR3 is TGCGCCAGCAGCCCACCGGGAGAGGAAAAACTGTTTTGT.

V and J are TRBV11-3 and TRBJ2-3, with TRBD2 matching 8 bases. The CDR3 totals 14 residues. In germline, CDR1 is SGHNT, CDR2 YENEEA. V shed 5 bases and J 5 bases; nucleotides not matched to a gene: 6. CDR3 protein: CASSAGGVGDTQYF. The DNA of the CDR3 is TGTGCCAGCAGCGCCGGGGGGGTGGGAGATACGCAGTATTTT.

The chain uses TRBV5-4 and TRBJ1-2; 10 bases are a match to TRBD1. This CDR3 region has 14 residues. The germline V gene has CDR1 SGHNT and CDR2 YYREEE (reference sequence). V gave up 2 bases and J gave up 5 bases; unmatched junction bases: 3. The CDR3 here is CASSFPDRGYGYTF. For the CDR3, the DNA is TGTGCCAGCAGCTTTCCGGACAGGGGGTATGGCTACACCTTC.

The chain links TRBV2 to TRBJ1-4, with D possibly being TRBD1 (5 bases). Trimming removed 1 base from V and 8 bases from J, with 11 bases in between. The V gene's germline CDR1 is SNHLY and CDR2 FYNNEI. CDR3 length equals 14 residues. The chain's CDR3 is CASSEDRRDEKLFF. CDR3 bases: TGTGCCAGCAGTGAAGACAGGCGGGACGAAAAACTGTTTTTT.

The rearrangement joins TRBV5-1 to TRBJ2-1; 9 bases are a match to TRBD2. V dropped 0 bases and J dropped 9; count of bases not matched to a gene: 7. CDR3 length: 15 residues. Germline CDR1 is SGHRS and CDR2 is YFSETQ. CDR3 nucleotide sequence: TGCGCCAGCAGCTTGGCCTCTAGCGGGGTCAGTGAGCAGTTCTTC. Translating it yields CASSLASSGVSEQFF. Filled out from reference TRBV5-1 and TRBJ2-1, the complete variable domain reads KAGVTQTPRYLIKTRGQQVTLSCSPISGHRSVSWYQQTPGQGLQFLFEYFSETQRNKGNFPGRFSGRQFSNSRSEMNVSTLELGDSALYLCASSLASSGVSEQFFGPGTRLTVL.

This clone showed up just once. V and J are TRBV4-2 and TRBJ1-1; TRBD1 matches 9 bases. Per germline, CDR1 LGHNA and CDR2 YNFKEQ. V dropped 0 bases and J dropped 4; count of bases not matched to a gene: 3. This CDR3 comprises 15 residues. CDR3 region: CASSQESTGGTEAFF. For the CDR3, the DNA is TGTGCCAGCAGCCAAGAATCGACAGGGGGCACTGAAGCTTTCTTT.

This chain links TRBV5-6 with TRBJ1-1, with D perhaps matching TRBD1 (5 bases). The V gene's germline CDR1 is SGHDT and CDR2 YYEEEE. The CDR3 spans 11 residues. V lost 4 bases, J lost 10 bases, and 11 bases lay in between. The CDR3 is CASSGTGLAFF. CDR3 bases: TGTGCCAGCAGCGGTACAGGATTAGCTTTCTTT.

This clone rates as large. The chain has TRBV7-2 and TRBJ2-7; D not certain. V lost 1 base and J lost 2, with 9 bases in between. The CDR3 loop spans 14 amino acids. Germline V gene sequence: CDR1 SGHTA, CDR2 FQGNSA. CDR3: CASSLGMSAYEQYF. CDR3 nucleotide sequence: TGTGCCAGCAGCTTAGGAATGAGTGCCTACGAGCAGTACTTC.

The chain couples TRBV28 to TRBJ2-2; 7 positions match TRBD1. Per the germline V gene, CDR1 is MDHEN and CDR2 is SYDVKM. Losses at the gene ends were 3 bases for V and 3 bases for J; bases not matched to a gene: 10. The CDR3 runs 17 residues. The CDR3 sequence is CASSLGAGGMDTGELFF. In nucleotides, the CDR3 is TGTGCCAGCAGTTTGGGGGCAGGGGGTATGGACACCGGGGAGCTGTTTTTT.

This clone was seen more than once but under ten times. CDR3 DNA sequence: TGTGCCAGCAGCGGCGGGTATAGCAATCAGCCCCAGCATTTT. Protein: CASSGGYSNQPQHF. V and J are TRBV9 and TRBJ1-5; unclear D gene. The V end lost 3 bases, the J end lost 0 bases, and 7 bases lay between the germline ends. Per germline, CDR1 SGDLS and CDR2 YYNGEE. CDR3 length: 14 amino acids.

The chain is built from TRBV5-6 and TRBJ2-7, with a weak D call TRBD1 (6 bases). CDR3 length: 16 residues. V was shortened by 4 bases and J by 6 bases, with 23 bases between the two germline ends. CDR1 SGHDT and CDR2 YYEEEE come from the germline V gene. CDR3 sequence (DNA): TGTGCCAGCAGCGCTCCTCGACGGGCCTGGGGGCTCGAGCAGTACTTC. It encodes CASSAPRRAWGLEQYF.

The V call is TRBV2, the J call TRBJ2-3, with 9 bases aligning to TRBD2. The CDR3 spans 16 residues. V lost 7 bases to trimming and J lost 4 bases; unmatched junction nucleotides: 12. Germline-derived CDR1 and CDR2 are SNHLY and FYNNEI. The CDR3 protein is CASTLGLARDADTQYF. The CDR3 DNA is TGTGCCAGCACCCTCGGACTAGCGAGAGATGCAGATACGCAGTATTTT.

This clone was seen a handful of times. The chain is built from TRBV10-1 and TRBJ2-3, with 9 bases matching TRBD1. CDR1 and CDR2 (germline): WNHNN, SYGVQD (reference sequence). Losses at the gene ends were 8 bases for V and 1 base for J; bases not matched to a gene: 1. This CDR3 comprises 13 residues. The CDR3 region has the DNA TGCGCCAGCGGGGACAGGGGCACAGATACGCAGTATTTT. This gives the protein CASGDRGTDTQYF.

This clone was detected a few times. V usage is TRBV7-3 and J usage is TRBJ2-1, with 7 bases identical to TRBD2. Trimming took 5 bases from V and 0 from J; bases not matched to a gene: 7. This CDR3 contains 16 residues. Per the germline V gene, CDR1 is SGHTA and CDR2 is FQGTGA. The CDR3 DNA is TGTGCCAGCAGCGCGGGGGAGCGGGCCTCCTACAATGAGCAGTTCTTC. Amino acids: CASSAGERASYNEQFF.

V gene TRBV9 combines with J gene TRBJ2-3, with TRBD2 matching 7 bases. The CDR3 is 16 residues long. Germline V CDR1 and CDR2: SGDLS, YYNGEE. J lost 2 bases, V lost 0 bases, and 6 bases had no gene match. CDR3 residues: CASSVGLADFTDTQYF. CDR3 DNA sequence: TGTGCCAGCAGCGTAGGCCTAGCGGATTTCACAGATACGCAGTATTTT.

As DNA, the CDR3 is TGCGCCAGCAGCTTGGCGGCAGGGGACACAGATACGCAGTATTTT. Translation gives CASSLAAGDTDTQYF. This chain links TRBV5-1 with TRBJ2-3; TRBD1 is a possible D gene (6 bases). The CDR3 length is 15 residues. Trimming pared 0 bases from V and 2 bases from J, leaving 10 bases between. Germline V lookup: CDR1 SGHRS, CDR2 YFSETQ. The full variable domain, in which reference TRBV5-1 and TRBJ2-3 provide the parts outside the CDR3, is KAGVTQTPRYLIKTRGQQVTLSCSPISGHRSVSWYQQTPGQGLQFLFEYFSETQRNKGNFPGRFSGRQFSNSRSEMNVSTLELGDSALYLCASSLAAGDTDTQYFGPGTRLTVL.

The chain is built from TRBV15 and TRBJ2-6; no clear D gene. Germline V lookup: CDR1 LNHNV, CDR2 YYDKDF (reference sequence). The CDR3 has 16 residues. The germline V and J ends were trimmed by 5 bases and 1 base, with 12 bases remaining between them. The CDR3 reads CATSGWLKSGANVLTF. The CDR3 DNA sequence: TGTGCCACCAGCGGATGGCTAAAATCTGGGGCCAACGTCCTGACTTTC.

The chain employs TRBV5-6 and TRBJ2-5, with D perhaps TRBD1 or TRBD2 (5 bases each). The CDR3 is 13 residues long. Germline loops: CDR1 SGHDT, CDR2 YYEEEE. Between the trimmed V and J ends, which lost 3 bases and 3 bases, there was a span of 9 bases. The CDR3 nucleotides read TGTGCCAGCAGCTCGGGACCAAAAGAGACCCAGTACTTC. This translates into CASSSGPKETQYF.

The chain has TRBV27 and TRBJ2-1, with D unclear. Trimming shortened V by 4 bases and J by 7 bases, and 14 bases separated the two germline ends. The CDR3 sequence is 14 residues long. Germline V CDR1 and CDR2: MNHEY, SMNVEV (reference sequence). The CDR3 reads CASSSDPSDNEQFF. DNA for the CDR3: TGTGCCAGCAGTTCCGATCCTAGTGATAATGAGCAGTTCTTC.

This clone came up a few times. The rearrangement links TRBV7-2 to TRBJ2-5; TRBD1 matches 8 bases. Germline CDR1 and CDR2: SGHTA and FQGNSA. V was pared by 1 base and J by 7 bases, with 17 bases of the junction left unmatched. This CDR3 has 18 residues. The CDR3 here is CASSLDGSRDRFRRTQYF. As DNA, the CDR3 is TGTGCCAGCAGCTTAGATGGGTCGAGGGACAGGTTCCGAAGGACCCAGTACTTC.